These 27 T cell receptor beta chains originate from one sample sequenced in a study of blood T cell repertoires in COVID-19. Sequenced by immunoSEQ multiplex PCR; TCRdb stores in-frame clones only, minus some. The sample carries approximately 140,000 clones, 70% to 90% recorded once. The specimen sequenced was peripheral blood. The receptors were sampled from a woman aged 55-69 years with acute or convalescent COVID-19.

J is TRBJ2-5 and V is TRBV6-5; no firm D call. The CDR3 loop spans 13 amino acids. V dropped 6 bases and J dropped 3 bases, with 11 bases sitting between them. From germline, CDR1 is MNHEY and CDR2 SVGAGI. CDR3 sequence (DNA): TGTGCCAGCAGCCGCAGGCCTGAAGAGACCCAGTACTTC. This sequence encodes CASSRRPEETQYF.

This chain links TRBV19 with TRBJ2-3; TRBD1 aligns across 8 bases. This CDR3 comprises 16 residues. Germline-derived CDR1 and CDR2 are LNHDA and SQIVND (reference sequence). V was pared by 5 bases and J by 1 base, with 8 bases of the junction left unmatched. The CDR3 bases are TGTGCCAGTAGTTCGCGGACAGGGTTTGGCACAGATACGCAGTATTTT. Its protein product is CASSSRTGFGTDTQYF.

Only a few counts were recorded for this clone. The rearrangement links TRBV3-1 (or the pseudogene TRBV3-2) to TRBJ2-1, with a tentative D call TRBD1 (5 bases). V was cut by 4 bases and J by 4 bases, with 17 bases left in between. The CDR3 is 16 residues long. Germline CDR1 and CDR2: LGHDT and YNNKEL (reference sequence). The CDR3 region is CASSRKFRVHYNEQFF. The CDR3 DNA is TGTGCCAGCAGCCGGAAATTCAGGGTCCATTACAATGAGCAGTTCTTC.

This chain connects TRBV12-3 or TRBV12-4 to TRBJ2-3; a possible D gene is TRBD2 (5 bases). V was trimmed by 7 bases and J by 6 bases, leaving 11 bases between them. The CDR3 length is 12 residues. The CDR3 reads CASTLSGDTQYF. The CDR3 coding sequence is TGTGCCAGCACCCTCTCGGGGGATACGCAGTATTTT.

The chain has TRBV6-5 and TRBJ2-7; D is perhaps TRBD1 (5 bases). Trimming left V 6 bases short and J 9 bases short, with 12 bases between. CDR1 is MNHEY and CDR2 is SVGAGI in the germline V gene. The CDR3 sequence is 11 residues long. CDR3 nucleotides: TGTGCCAGCAGAATGGGGCGGATGCAGTACTTC. As protein: CASRMGRMQYF.

This chain joins TRBV6-6 and TRBJ1-1, with no clear D. This CDR3 comprises 15 residues. Deletions cut 2 bases from V and 0 bases from J, with 10 bases between. Looked up from germline, CDR1 is MNHNY and CDR2 is SVGAGI (reference sequence). CDR3 in DNA: TGTGCCAGCAGTTACCCCCCCGGGTTGAACACTGAAGCTTTCTTT. It encodes CASSYPPGLNTEAFF.

The chain has TRBV30 and TRBJ1-3, with 8 nucleotides matching TRBD1. CDR1 and CDR2 (germline): GTSNPN, SVGIG (reference sequence). Losses at the gene ends were 6 bases for V and 1 base for J; bases not matched to a gene: 5. CDR3 length: 14 amino acids. The CDR3 region has the DNA TGTGCCTGTTCCCAGGGGGCGTCTGGAAACACCATATATTTT. It is translated as CACSQGASGNTIYF.

This clone occurred a few times. The rearrangement uses TRBV9 and TRBJ2-7; 7 positions match TRBD1. CDR3 length: 14 amino acids. In germline, CDR1 is SGDLS, CDR2 YYNGEE. The V gene end was trimmed by 3 bases and the J gene end by 2 bases; junction bases not matched to a gene: 5. The CDR3: CASSAGGRAYEQYF. CDR3 sequence (DNA): TGTGCCAGCAGCGCAGGGGGACGGGCCTACGAGCAGTACTTC.

This clone was observed once. The V call is TRBV9, the J call TRBJ2-5; D uncertain. Germline CDR1 SGDLS, CDR2 YYNGEE. V was cut by 4 bases and J by 2 bases, with 15 bases left in between. CDR3 length: 15 amino acids. As DNA, the CDR3 is TGTGCCAGCAGCTCCCGAGTGACACAACAAGAGACCCAGTACTTC. Its translation is CASSSRVTQQETQYF. The full variable domain, rest sourced from reference TRBV9 and TRBJ2-5, is DSGVTQTPKHLITATGQRVTLRCSPRSGDLSVYWYQQSLDQGLQFLIQYYNGEERAKGNILERFSAQQFPDLHSELNLSSLELGDSALYFCASSSRVTQQETQYFGPGTRLLVL.

The genes are TRBV5-1 and TRBJ1-5; D is unresolved. From germline, CDR1 is SGHRS and CDR2 YFSETQ. CDR3 size: 14 residues. V lost 5 bases, J lost 4 bases, and 13 bases lay in between. This chain's CDR3 is CASRRGIGNQPQHF. The CDR3 region has the DNA TGCGCCAGCAGAAGAGGGATTGGGAATCAGCCCCAGCATTTT.

Notes on this clone: Compared with germline, one end of the junction differs, possibly owing to a read error. The chain combines TRBV29-1 with TRBJ1-4; 9 bases map to TRBD1. The CDR3 runs 14 residues. Germline CDR1 and CDR2: SQVTM and ANQGSEA. The CDR3 reads CSVEGTGTNEKLFF. In DNA, the CDR3 is TGCAGCGTGGAAGGGACAGGGACTAATGAAAAACTGTTTTTT.

The gene calls are TRBV2 and TRBJ1-2; D ambiguous. V was clipped by 7 bases and J by 0 bases, with 9 bases between them. The CDR3 is 13 residues long. The germline V gene encodes CDR1 SNHLY and CDR2 FYNNEI. The CDR3, as DNA: TGTGCCAGCATTCCCCTCGCTAACTATGGCTACACCTTC. As protein: CASIPLANYGYTF.

The genes are TRBV4-1 and TRBJ2-5; D gene uncertain. V gave up 3 bases and J gave up 1 base, with 3 bases separating them. Germline CDR1 MGHRA, CDR2 YSYEKL. This CDR3 is 12 amino acids long. CDR3 in DNA: TGCGCCAGCAGCCACGTCCAAGAGACCCAGTACTTC. Its protein is CASSHVQETQYF.

V usage is TRBV6-1 and J usage is TRBJ1-3; D perhaps matches TRBD1 (6 bases). The CDR3 has 22 amino acids. In germline, CDR1 is MNHNS, CDR2 SASEGT. Trimming stripped 0 bases from V and 4 bases from J, with 31 bases between. As DNA, the CDR3 is TGTGCCAGCAGTGAAGCGTGGTCAGACAGGTCCACGACCCCCTCTTTCGGAAACACCATATATTTT. Protein sequence: CASSEAWSDRSTTPSFGNTIYF.

The chain uses TRBV13 and TRBJ2-2; the D gene is possibly TRBD1 (6 bases). The CDR3 has 14 residues. Looked up from germline, CDR1 is PRHDT and CDR2 is FYEKMQ (reference sequence). The V end lost 5 bases, the J end lost 2 bases, and 9 bases lay between the germline ends. This CDR3 is CASSPRGNTGELFF. CDR3 nucleotides: TGTGCCAGCAGCCCCAGGGGTAACACCGGGGAGCTGTTTTTT.

This clone was picked up one time. The chain couples TRBV6-6 to TRBJ2-2, with TRBD2 as a possible D gene (6 bases). V lost 7 bases, J lost 8 bases, and 11 bases lay in between. Germline assignment: CDR1 MNHNY and CDR2 SVGAGI (reference sequence). CDR3 length: 12 residues. The CDR3 spells CASNPRGGELFF. The CDR3 nucleotides read TGTGCCAGCAACCCTCGGGGGGGGGAGCTGTTTTTT.

This chain connects TRBV5-1 to TRBJ2-1; TRBD2 agrees at 7 bases. V shed 9 bases, J shed 8 bases, and the junction held 17 bases outside the gene matches. The V gene's germline CDR1 is SGHRS and CDR2 YFSETQ. The CDR3 sequence is 15 residues long. The CDR3 reads CATKPDGTTTYEQFF. The CDR3 bases are TGCGCCACAAAACCGGACGGGACTACCACCTATGAGCAGTTCTTC.

CDR3 sequence reads: CASSSRLVGGTEAFF. CDR3 DNA: TGTGCCAGCAGTTCCCGCCTGGTGGGAGGCACTGAAGCTTTCTTT. The rearrangement links TRBV27 to TRBJ1-1, with D hard to call. This CDR3 is 15 amino acids long. The V and J ends lost 4 bases and 4 bases respectively, with 16 bases between them. Per germline, CDR1 MNHEY and CDR2 SMNVEV (reference sequence).

The chain carries TRBV1 and TRBJ2-7; the table's D call, TRBD2, has no DNA check behind it. TRBV1 is classified as a pseudogene. The CDR3 contains 15 residues. CDR3: CTSSPPPAPYYAQYF. In DNA, the CDR3 is TGCACCAGCAGCCCCCCCCCGGCCCCTTACTACGCGCAGTACTTC.

The chain joins TRBV21-1 to TRBJ1-4. TRBV21-1 is given as a pseudogene. The CDR3 consists of 17 residues. The CDR3 DNA sequence: TGTGCCAGCAGCAAAGCGCTTTCCGGGGGGAGGTTTGAAAAACTGTTTTTT. As protein: CASSKALSGGRFEKLFF.

The V gene is TRBV28, the J gene TRBJ2-5; 8 bases are a match to TRBD2. The CDR3 consists of 16 residues. The V segment lost 0 bases and the J segment 8 bases; nucleotides outside the gene matches: 11. Looked up from germline, CDR1 is MDHEN and CDR2 is SYDVKM. This chain's CDR3 is CASSLWAGGTERTQYF. The CDR3 DNA sequence: TGTGCCAGCAGTTTATGGGCGGGGGGAACCGAGAGAACCCAGTACTTC.

The V call is TRBV14, the J call TRBJ2-1; 9 nucleotides line up with TRBD2. With V trimmed by 1 base and J by 9 bases, 7 bases remained unmatched. From germline, CDR1 is SGHDN and CDR2 FVKESK. The CDR3 runs 15 residues. The CDR3 DNA sequence: TGTGCCAGCAGCCAAGCAGCGGGGGGTGTAAGTGAGCAGTTCTTC. This encodes CASSQAAGGVSEQFF.

In this sample, this clone turned up once. The chain is built from TRBV19 and TRBJ2-1; TRBD1 aligns across 9 bases. The ends lost 3 bases at V and 0 bases at J; junction bases unmatched: 3. Germline lookup yields CDR1 LNHDA and CDR2 SQIVND (reference sequence). The CDR3 consists of 16 residues. CDR3 coding DNA: TGTGCCAGTAGTATCGTGACAGGGGGCTCCTACAATGAGCAGTTCTTC. This encodes CASSIVTGGSYNEQFF. Together with reference TRBV19 and TRBJ2-1, the CDR3 gives the full variable domain: DGGITQSPKYLFRKEGQNVTLSCEQNLNHDAMYWYRQDPGQGLRLIYYSQIVNDFQKGDIAEGYSVSREKKESFPLTVTSAQKNPTAFYLCASSIVTGGSYNEQFFGPGTRLTVL.

The chain couples TRBV5-1 to TRBJ2-2, with 7 bases identical to TRBD1. The germline V gene encodes CDR1 SGHRS and CDR2 YFSETQ. Germline trimming cut 0 bases from V and 7 bases from J; bases unmatched to any gene: 6. The CDR3 is made up of 15 amino acids. The CDR3 loop is CASSLVTGKFGELFF. The CDR3 nucleotides are TGCGCCAGCAGCTTGGTGACAGGGAAGTTCGGGGAGCTGTTTTTT. Supplemented by reference TRBV5-1 and TRBJ2-2, the full variable domain reads KAGVTQTPRYLIKTRGQQVTLSCSPISGHRSVSWYQQTPGQGLQFLFEYFSETQRNKGNFPGRFSGRQFSNSRSEMNVSTLELGDSALYLCASSLVTGKFGELFFGEGSRLTVL.

The CDR3 nucleotides read TGTGCCAGCAGTGCATCTGCGGACAGGGCGGGCTATGGCTACACCTTC. Translating gives CASSASADRAGYGYTF. V usage is TRBV6-1 and J usage is TRBJ1-2; 8 bases map to TRBD1. The CDR3 extends over 16 amino acids. Germline lookup yields CDR1 MNHNS and CDR2 SASEGT. Trimming cost V 4 bases and J 4 bases; bases outside gene matches: 11.

V is TRBV4-3 and J is TRBJ2-7, with 11 bases fitting TRBD2. The V segment lost 0 bases and the J segment 4 bases; nucleotides outside the gene matches: 5. CDR1 is LGHNA, CDR2 YSLEER, per germline. CDR3 length: 16 residues. The CDR3 loop reads CASSQDTLAGGYEQYF. In DNA form, the CDR3 reads TGCGCCAGCAGCCAAGACACGCTAGCGGGGGGATACGAGCAGTACTTC.

The CDR3 loop reads CASSLESGGPNEKLFF. CDR3 bases: TGCGCCAGCAGCTTGGAATCAGGGGGGCCCAATGAAAAACTGTTTTTT. The gene calls are TRBV5-1 and TRBJ1-4, with 7 bases lining up with TRBD1. The CDR3 spans 16 residues. Germline CDR1 and CDR2: SGHRS and YFSETQ. V dropped 0 bases and J dropped 5; count of bases not matched to a gene: 7.